The 28 T cell receptor beta chains in this list originate from one sample, sequenced in a study of blood T cells in healthy people across ages. A second PCR of about 6 to 12 cycles used a sample-barcoded 5' primer and a J-beta primer mix. Each CDR3 protein gets one entry after TCRdb re-called the 5' RACE reads with MiXCR. Found here are more than 900,000 distinct CDR3 sequences, approximately 26% of them singletons; the top ten hold about 0.8%. The same data also contributed to another study, on T cells of mothers and their children.

The sample taken for sequencing was blood. The receptors derive from a girl aged 2-10 years in good health.

V gene TRBV9 combines with J gene TRBJ2-1; 7 positions match TRBD2. From germline, CDR1 is SGDLS and CDR2 YYNGEE. The CDR3 is 14 residues long. Trimming removed 3 bases from V and 9 bases from J; junction bases left unmatched: 9. The CDR3 nucleotides are TGTGCCAGCAGCGAGAGCGGGGCCTCGGGTGAGCAGTTCTTC. Residues: CASSESGASGEQFF.

V usage is TRBV6-1 and J usage is TRBJ2-1; 8 bases match TRBD2. V lost 4 bases and J lost 2; bases outside the gene matches: 4. In germline, CDR1 is MNHNS, CDR2 SASEGT. This CDR3 has 15 residues. The CDR3 nucleotides are TGTGCCAGCAGTGCTAGCGGGTCAGCCTACAATGAGCAGTTCTTC. Protein sequence: CASSASGSAYNEQFF.

This clonotype turned up a few times. This chain's CDR3 is CASSNMGQLLAKNIQYF. CDR3 in DNA: TGTGCCAGCAGCAACATGGGACAGCTGCTAGCCAAAAACATTCAGTACTTC. The V gene is TRBV28, the J gene TRBJ2-4, with 7 bases aligning to TRBD1. CDR1 is MDHEN, CDR2 SYDVKM, per germline. V lost 6 bases and J lost 0; bases outside the gene matches: 11. CDR3 length: 17 amino acids.

This clonotype occurred a few times. This chain links TRBV10-3 with TRBJ1-1; a possible D gene is TRBD1 (5 bases). The length of the CDR3 is 15 residues. Germline V gives CDR1 ENHRY, CDR2 SYGVKD. The V gene lost 6 bases and the J gene lost 0 bases, with 14 bases spanning the gap. The CDR3 DNA follows: TGTGCCATCAGCGCCGCCCCAGGGATGAACACTGAAGCTTTCTTT. Residues: CAISAAPGMNTEAFF.

This chain connects TRBV7-9 to TRBJ2-7; TRBD1 is a possible D gene (6 bases). The CDR3 is made up of 13 amino acids. V lost 5 bases to trimming and J lost 5 bases, with 13 bases between them. In germline, CDR1 is SEHNR, CDR2 FQNEAQ (reference sequence). The CDR3 nucleotides read TGTGCCAGCAGCGAACAGGGTCCTGACGAGCAGTACTTC. As protein: CASSEQGPDEQYF.

There are a few counts of this clonotype. The gene calls are TRBV7-6 and TRBJ1-4; D perhaps matches TRBD1 (5 bases). Germline CDR1 is SGHVS and CDR2 is FNYEAQ. V shed 3 bases and J shed 8 bases, with 16 bases lying between them. The CDR3 has 15 residues. The CDR3 sequence is CASSLYPRGREKLFF. Written as DNA, the CDR3 is TGTGCCAGCAGCTTGTACCCGAGGGGTCGGGAAAAACTGTTTTTT.

This clonotype was counted between two and nine times. The chain is built from TRBV4-3 and TRBJ1-2, with 8 bases aligning to TRBD1. The CDR3 sequence is 15 residues long. V lost 0 bases, J lost 7 bases, and 7 bases stayed unmatched. Germline V CDR1 and CDR2: LGHNA, YSLEER. The CDR3 protein is CASSQDRQGIPGYTF. The CDR3 coding sequence is TGCGCCAGCAGCCAAGACAGACAGGGGATTCCTGGCTACACCTTC.

The chain combines TRBV13 with TRBJ1-6; possible D gene TRBD1, 6 bases. This CDR3 is built from 16 residues. V shed 6 bases and J shed 2 bases, with 14 bases lying between them. In germline, CDR1 is PRHDT, CDR2 FYEKMQ (reference sequence). The CDR3 nucleotides read TGTGCCAGCAGGAATGGAGGGGACACCTATAATTCACCCCTCCACTTT. Translated, it gives CASRNGGDTYNSPLHF.

The chain is built from TRBV6-5 and TRBJ2-1; TRBD2 agrees at 7 bases. CDR1 and CDR2 (germline): MNHEY, SVGAGI. The CDR3 spans 15 residues. V dropped 1 base and J dropped 5; count of bases not matched to a gene: 5. The CDR3 loop reads CASSYLPSGDNEQFF. As DNA, the CDR3 is TGTGCCAGCAGTTACTTGCCTAGCGGAGACAATGAGCAGTTCTTC.

This clonotype was seen only a few times. The chain combines TRBV6-2 or TRBV6-3 with TRBJ2-1; 8 nucleotides match TRBD2. J was trimmed by 4 bases and V by 6 bases; bases with no gene match: 8. CDR1 is MNHEY and CDR2 is SVGEGT in the germline V gene. This CDR3 has 15 amino acids. This chain's CDR3 is CASRQPGTRYNEQFF. For the CDR3, the DNA is TGTGCCAGCAGGCAACCCGGGACTAGGTACAATGAGCAGTTCTTC.

This chain connects TRBV4-2 to TRBJ1-5, with D perhaps TRBD1 (5 bases). The CDR3 extends over 15 amino acids. Germline V gives CDR1 LGHNA, CDR2 YNFKEQ. V was shortened by 0 bases and J by 4 bases, with 10 bases between the two germline ends. CDR3 residues: CASSQDGAENQPQHF. CDR3 nucleotide sequence: TGTGCCAGCAGCCAAGATGGGGCCGAGAATCAGCCCCAGCATTTT.

This clonotype has a handful of counts. This CDR3 is CASSRRTEAYEQYF. In DNA, the CDR3 is TGTGCCAGCAGCCGGCGGACAGAGGCCTACGAGCAGTACTTC. The chain employs TRBV13 and TRBJ2-7; a possible D gene is TRBD1 (6 bases). V lost 5 bases to trimming and J lost 2 bases, with 13 bases between them. Germline CDR1 is PRHDT and CDR2 is FYEKMQ (reference sequence). The CDR3 consists of 14 residues.

The chain joins TRBV11-3 to TRBJ1-5, with D uncertain. The V end was cut by 3 bases, the J end by 4 bases, with 7 bases between. The CDR3 is made up of 13 amino acids. Germline V gene lookup returns CDR1 SGHNT and CDR2 YENEEA. The CDR3 spells CASSFGWNQPQHF. CDR3 DNA sequence: TGTGCCAGCAGCTTTGGGTGGAATCAGCCCCAGCATTTT.

The chain is built from TRBV29-1 and TRBJ2-1; 11 bases are shared with TRBD2. Unmatched junction bases numbered 11, after V lost 6 bases and J lost 1 base. CDR1 and CDR2 (germline): SQVTM, ANQGSEA. CDR3 size: 17 residues. The CDR3 sequence is CSVGYTGLAVSYNEQFF. The CDR3 DNA reads TGCAGCGTGGGATACACGGGACTAGCGGTTTCCTACAATGAGCAGTTCTTC.

The gene calls are TRBV29-1 and TRBJ1-2; 7 bases are shared with TRBD1. There are 13 residues in the CDR3. J was trimmed by 5 bases and V by 4 bases; bases with no gene match: 7. Germline assignment: CDR1 SQVTM and CDR2 ANQGSEA. The CDR3 DNA is TGCAGCGTTGTCGGACAGGACGTTTATGGCTACACCTTC. It encodes CSVVGQDVYGYTF.

This clonotype appeared a few times. The rearrangement joins TRBV12-3 or TRBV12-4 to TRBJ1-1, with D possibly TRBD1 on 5 matching bases. V was clipped by 5 bases and J by 3 bases, with 16 bases between them. The CDR3 is made up of 15 amino acids. CDR3 region: CASSEPGRIYTEAFF. The CDR3, as DNA: TGTGCCAGCAGTGAACCGGGACGTATTTACACTGAAGCTTTCTTT.

V is TRBV6-2 or TRBV6-3 and J is TRBJ2-5; D is ambiguous. This CDR3 comprises 14 residues. Trimming stripped 8 bases from V and 4 bases from J, with 17 bases between. Germline CDR1 MNHEY, CDR2 SVGEGT. CDR3 DNA sequence: TGTGCCAGCCAAACATATCGCCTAGGAGAGACCCAGTACTTC. This codes for CASQTYRLGETQYF.

V usage is TRBV11-2 and J usage is TRBJ1-2, with TRBD1 identical over 7 bases. V lost 5 bases to trimming and J lost 4 bases; unmatched junction nucleotides: 10. The germline CDR1 and CDR2 sequences are SGHAT and FQNNGV. The CDR3 has 15 residues. CDR3 sequence (DNA): TGTGCCAGCAGCCCACAGGGGACAGCTCTCTATGGCTACACCTTC. Protein: CASSPQGTALYGYTF. The full variable domain, its missing parts supplied by reference TRBV11-2 and TRBJ1-2, is EAGVAQSPRYKIIEKRQSVAFWCNPISGHATLYWYQQILGQGPKLLIQFQNNGVVDDSQLPKDRFSAERLKGVDSTLKIQPAKLEDSAVYLCASSPQGTALYGYTFGSGTRLTVV.

The sample holds a few counts of this clonotype. This chain uses TRBV20-1 with TRBJ2-1, with 7 nucleotides matching TRBD2. Germline CDR1 DFQATT, CDR2 SNEGSKA (reference sequence). The CDR3 has 15 amino acids. V trimming: 3 bases; J trimming: 6 bases; junction bases outside the gene matches: 11. In DNA form, the CDR3 reads TGCAGTGCTAGTGGGGTTAGCGGGCCGACCAATGAGCAGTTCTTC. Protein product: CSASGVSGPTNEQFF.

This chain uses TRBV4-3 with TRBJ2-5, with 7 bases aligning to TRBD1. The CDR3 is 14 residues long. Per the germline V gene, CDR1 is LGHNA and CDR2 is YSLEER. V was pared by 2 bases and J by 4 bases, with 4 bases of the junction left unmatched. In DNA, the CDR3 is TGCGCCAGCAGCCAAAAGACAGGGTCAGAGACCCAGTACTTC. As protein: CASSQKTGSETQYF.

This clonotype occurred once. The chain uses TRBV20-1 and TRBJ1-1; maybe TRBD1 (6 bases). V dropped 5 bases and J dropped 0 bases, with 16 bases sitting between them. Germline CDR1 DFQATT, CDR2 SNEGSKA (reference sequence). The CDR3 length is 15 residues. CDR3: CSARTPGQLNTEAFF. For the CDR3, the DNA is TGCAGTGCTCGAACCCCGGGACAACTGAACACTGAAGCTTTCTTT.

The J gene is TRBJ2-3, the V gene TRBV4-3; D is possibly TRBD2 (5 bases). Germline CDR1 LGHNA, CDR2 YSLEER. This CDR3 is built from 15 residues. Trimming took 2 bases from V and 2 from J, leaving 11 bases between them. The CDR3 DNA is TGCGCCAGCAGCCAACTTCCCGGACTCACAGATACGCAGTATTTT. This gives the protein CASSQLPGLTDTQYF.

In this sample, this clonotype turned up a few times. The gene calls are TRBV29-1 and TRBJ1-1; 8 nucleotides line up with TRBD1. Germline values: CDR1 SQVTM, CDR2 ANQGSEA. V shed 8 bases and J 1 base; nucleotides not matched to a gene: 9. CDR3 length: 14 residues. This CDR3 is CSMVTGDANTEAFF. The CDR3, as DNA: TGCAGCATGGTGACAGGGGACGCGAACACTGAAGCTTTCTTT.

This clonotype was counted between two and nine times. The chain couples TRBV12-3 or TRBV12-4 to TRBJ2-1; D may be TRBD1 (5 bases). The CDR3 is 14 residues long. The V gene lost 6 bases and the J gene lost 3 bases, with 12 bases spanning the gap. DNA of the CDR3: TGTGCCAGCAGGGGGCCAGGGATCTACAATGAGCAGTTCTTC. This encodes CASRGPGIYNEQFF.

The chain joins TRBV4-3 to TRBJ1-1; unclear D gene. Deletions cut 1 base from V and 11 bases from J, with 14 bases between. The CDR3 sequence is 13 residues long. Germline assignment: CDR1 LGHNA and CDR2 YSLEER. CDR3 protein: CASSQAFGMEAFF. Here the CDR3 DNA reads TGCGCCAGCAGCCAAGCATTCGGAATGGAGGCTTTCTTT.

The rearrangement links TRBV4-3 to TRBJ2-3; perhaps TRBD2 as D (5 bases). The length of the CDR3 is 17 residues. Looked up from germline, CDR1 is LGHNA and CDR2 is YSLEER. The ends were cut back, 1 base at V and 2 bases at J, with 16 bases in the middle. CDR3 in DNA: TGCGCCAGCAGCCAAGGGCTAACACCCGGGGTCACAGATACGCAGTATTTT. This codes for CASSQGLTPGVTDTQYF.

Only a few counts were recorded for this clonotype. The V gene is TRBV10-3, the J gene TRBJ2-1; D is tentatively TRBD1 or TRBD2 (5 bases each). Between the trimmed V and J ends, which lost 0 bases and 6 bases, there was a span of 21 bases. Germline CDR1 ENHRY, CDR2 SYGVKD. This CDR3 spans 18 amino acids. The chain's CDR3 is CAISESVRVSNGINEQFF. The DNA for the CDR3 is TGTGCCATCAGTGAGTCAGTCAGGGTCTCTAACGGGATCAATGAGCAGTTCTTC.

The chain employs TRBV9 and TRBJ2-5; D gene ambiguous. This CDR3 is built from 14 residues. V was trimmed by 0 bases and J by 2 bases, leaving 8 bases between them. In germline, CDR1 is SGDLS, CDR2 YYNGEE. The CDR3 sequence is CASSVEDAQETQYF. The DNA for the CDR3 is TGTGCCAGCAGCGTAGAGGACGCTCAAGAGACCCAGTACTTC.